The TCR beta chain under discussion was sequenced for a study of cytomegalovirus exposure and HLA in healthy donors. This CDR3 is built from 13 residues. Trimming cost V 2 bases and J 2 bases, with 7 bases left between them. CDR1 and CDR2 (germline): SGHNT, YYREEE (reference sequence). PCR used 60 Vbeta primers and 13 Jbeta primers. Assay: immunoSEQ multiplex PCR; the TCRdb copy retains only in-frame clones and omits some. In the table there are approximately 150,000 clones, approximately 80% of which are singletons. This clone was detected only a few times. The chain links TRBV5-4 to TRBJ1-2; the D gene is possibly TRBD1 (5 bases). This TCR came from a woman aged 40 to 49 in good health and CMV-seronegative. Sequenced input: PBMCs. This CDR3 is CASSFQGNYGYTF. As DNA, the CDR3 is TGTGCCAGCAGCTTCCAGGGAAACTATGGCTACACCTTC.